This T cell receptor (beta chain) came from a study of response to subunit inactivated influenza vaccine. CDR3 length: 16 residues. Germline assignment: CDR1 WNHNN and CDR2 SYGVQD (reference sequence). The V and J ends lost 4 bases and 10 bases respectively, with 23 bases between them. TCRdb processed the RT-PCR reads anew with MiXCR; each CDR3 protein has one entry. The sample shows roughly 500,000 distinct CDR3 sequences, under 25% of them seen only once. The same data also went into a second study, on T cells expressing NK-cell markers. That study reports: Researchers built TCR beta cDNA using 5'RACE template switching with UMIs. Most of the eight sequenced donors were classified as HCMV-seropositive, and one was classified as seronegative. The authors applied an anti-gamma-delta TCR antibody in several experiments, and it restricted sorting to alpha-beta TCR T cells.

The rearrangement joins TRBV10-1 to TRBJ2-1; D may match TRBD1 or TRBD2 (5 bases each). Sequencing used CD4+ T cells sorted from PBMCs, obtained about 13 days after vaccination. The clonotype originates from a man in his fifties or sixties who received an inactivated influenza vaccine. In DNA form, the CDR3 reads TGCGCCAGCAGTGCGGATCCGGGACCTGAGATTTCGGAGCAGTTCTTC. Its translation is CASSADPGPEISEQFF.